These 26 T cell receptor beta chains were all obtained from the same sample, sequenced in a study of PD-L1 blockade in urothelial cancer. Measured with immunoSEQ multiplex PCR; TCRdb has only the in-frame clones, and not every one. Of roughly 30,000 clones listed, nearly 85% were seen once; the top ten hold 15% to 19%. Noted time point: pretreatment peripheral blood. The sample here was PBMCs, taken around atezolizumab (anti-PD-L1) treatment. Every receptor here comes from a man in his sixties with urothelial cancer.

The chain couples TRBV4-3 to TRBJ2-3, with TRBD2 matching over 7 bases. Germline loops: CDR1 LGHNA, CDR2 YSLEER. The V segment lost 5 bases and the J segment 3 bases; nucleotides outside the gene matches: 8. The CDR3 loop spans 15 amino acids. The CDR3 is CASSLTQGGTDTQYF. As DNA, the CDR3 is TGCGCCAGCAGCTTAACCCAGGGAGGGACAGATACGCAGTATTTT.

The chain employs TRBV7-2 and TRBJ2-7; 8 bases are a match to TRBD2. The ends lost 3 bases at V and 6 bases at J; junction bases unmatched: 7. CDR1 and CDR2 from the germline V gene are SGHTA and FQGNSA. This CDR3 is 14 amino acids long. The DNA of the CDR3 is TGTGCCAGCAGCTTGACGGGAGGGTGGGGCGAGCAGTACTTC. This sequence encodes CASSLTGGWGEQYF.

This rearrangement joins TRBV30 to TRBJ1-5; 7 bases agree with TRBD1. The CDR3 length is 14 residues. Germline CDR1 and CDR2: GTSNPN and SVGIG (reference sequence). The J segment lost 3 bases and the V segment lost 2 bases, leaving 4 bases of the junction unmatched. DNA for the CDR3: TGTGCCTGGAGTATGGGACAGATCAATCAGCCCCAGCATTTT. This encodes CAWSMGQINQPQHF.

This chain connects TRBV13 to TRBJ2-1, with 7 bases aligning to TRBD1. This CDR3 has 14 amino acids. The junction had 2 bases not matched to a gene; V was cut back by 5 bases and J by 1 base. Germline V lookup: CDR1 PRHDT, CDR2 FYEKMQ (reference sequence). The CDR3 is CASSPGQSYNEQFF. In DNA form, the CDR3 reads TGTGCCAGCAGCCCGGGACAGTCCTACAATGAGCAGTTCTTC.

The chain has TRBV5-1 and TRBJ2-5; 8 nucleotides line up with TRBD2. The germline gives CDR1 SGHRS, CDR2 YFSETQ. Trimming removed 3 bases from V and 5 bases from J; junction bases left unmatched: 3. CDR3 size: 13 residues. CDR3 in amino acids: CASSSSSGETQYF. The CDR3 coding sequence is TGCGCCAGCAGCTCGTCTAGCGGGGAGACCCAGTACTTC.

The chain joins TRBV5-1 to TRBJ1-3; D possibly corresponds to TRBD1 (6 bases). Germline CDR1 and CDR2: SGHRS and YFSETQ. The CDR3 loop spans 14 amino acids. V was shortened by 4 bases and J by 3 bases, with 11 bases between the two germline ends. This CDR3 is CASSLTGNGNTIYF. The CDR3 nucleotides read TGCGCCAGCAGCCTAACAGGGAATGGAAACACCATATATTTT. Full variable domain (outside the CDR3, taken from reference TRBV5-1 and TRBJ1-3): KAGVTQTPRYLIKTRGQQVTLSCSPISGHRSVSWYQQTPGQGLQFLFEYFSETQRNKGNFPGRFSGRQFSNSRSEMNVSTLELGDSALYLCASSLTGNGNTIYFGEGSWLTVV.

This chain uses TRBV4-1 with TRBJ1-1; D gene uncertain. Between the trimmed V and J ends, which lost 0 bases and 6 bases, there was a span of 5 bases. This CDR3 contains 12 residues. Germline V gene lookup returns CDR1 MGHRA and CDR2 YSYEKL. For the CDR3, the DNA is TGCGCCAGCAGCCAAGATTCAGCTGAAGCTTTCTTT. It translates to CASSQDSAEAFF.

CDR3 sequence reads: CASSLAGGNGELFF. DNA of the CDR3: TGTGCCAGCAGCTTAGCGGGAGGGAACGGGGAGCTGTTTTTT. This sequence joins TRBV7-6 and TRBJ2-2; 7 bases fit TRBD2. With 0 bases clipped from V and 7 bases from J, the junction kept 2 bases outside the gene matches. The CDR3 runs 14 residues. The germline V gene encodes CDR1 SGHVS and CDR2 FNYEAQ. Looking up the rest from reference TRBV7-6 and TRBJ2-2 gives the full variable domain: GAGVSQSPRYKVTKRGQDVALRCDPISGHVSLYWYRQALGQGPEFLTYFNYEAQQDKSGLPNDRFSAERPEGSISTLTIQRTEQRDSAMYRCASSLAGGNGELFFGEGSRLTVL.

This sequence joins TRBV10-3 and TRBJ2-2; TRBD2 is a possible D gene (6 bases). The length of the CDR3 is 14 residues. The germline V and J ends were trimmed by 7 bases and 1 base, with 10 bases remaining between them. In germline, CDR1 is ENHRY, CDR2 SYGVKD. The CDR3: CAITGTGNTGELFF. CDR3 sequence (DNA): TGTGCCATCACCGGGACTGGGAACACCGGGGAGCTGTTTTTT.

CDR3 amino acids: CASRAGPDSNQPQHF. CDR3 bases: TGTGCCAGTAGGGCGGGCCCGGATAGCAATCAGCCCCAGCATTTT. The chain employs TRBV19 and TRBJ1-5; D uncertain. In germline, CDR1 is LNHDA, CDR2 SQIVND (reference sequence). Trimming took 6 bases from V and 0 from J, leaving 12 bases between them. The CDR3 is 15 amino acids.

The chain couples TRBV2 to TRBJ1-2; D is uncertain. Trimming stripped 5 bases from V and 2 bases from J, with 15 bases between. Per germline, CDR1 SNHLY and CDR2 FYNNEI. The CDR3 consists of 15 residues. The CDR3 sequence: CASSLRQALNYGYTF. DNA of the CDR3: TGTGCCAGCAGTCTCAGGCAGGCCCTCAACTATGGCTACACCTTC.

This chain joins TRBV18 and TRBJ1-3; 11 bases are a match to TRBD1. J lost 0 bases, V lost 4 bases, and 2 bases had no gene match. In germline, CDR1 is KGHSH, CDR2 LQKENI. The CDR3 contains 16 residues. The CDR3 sequence: CASSRDRGISGNTIYF. CDR3 nucleotide sequence: TGTGCCAGCTCACGGGACAGGGGGATCTCTGGAAACACCATATATTTT.

This chain uses TRBV7-6 with TRBJ1-3; D remains ambiguous. The CDR3 contains 15 residues. V was pared by 5 bases and J by 3 bases, with 14 bases between. Germline-derived CDR1 and CDR2 are SGHVS and FNYEAQ. Here the CDR3 reads CASSPRPLFGNTIYF. CDR3 in DNA: TGTGCCAGCAGCCCCCGCCCCCTATTTGGAAACACCATATATTTT.

The J gene is TRBJ1-2, the V gene TRBV19; TRBD1 might be the D (5 bases). CDR1 is LNHDA, CDR2 SQIVND, per germline (reference sequence). This CDR3 comprises 13 residues. V was pared by 7 bases and J by 5 bases, with 14 bases between. Here the CDR3 reads CASKGPAGYGYTF. The CDR3 DNA reads as TGTGCCAGTAAGGGACCCGCGGGGTATGGCTACACCTTC.

The chain joins TRBV7-2 to TRBJ2-1; D is uncertain. The CDR3 runs 15 residues. Germline lookup yields CDR1 SGHTA and CDR2 FQGNSA. Deletions cut 3 bases from V and 5 bases from J, with 14 bases between. The CDR3 region has the DNA TGTGCCAGCAGCTTGTTCGTGTTTCCGGACAATGAGCAGTTCTTC. It specifies CASSLFVFPDNEQFF.

The rearrangement joins TRBV5-1 to TRBJ2-1, with D perhaps TRBD2 (6 bases). The CDR3 has 16 residues. Trimming removed 0 bases from V and 4 bases from J, with 14 bases in between. From germline, CDR1 is SGHRS and CDR2 YFSETQ. Here the CDR3 DNA reads TGCGCCAGCAGCTTGGAAGTGGGTGGGGGGTACAATGAGCAGTTCTTC. Amino acids: CASSLEVGGGYNEQFF.

V gene TRBV27 combines with J gene TRBJ2-1; D unresolved. CDR3 length equals 17 residues. Germline V gene sequence: CDR1 MNHEY, CDR2 SMNVEV (reference sequence). Trimming cost V 4 bases and J 0 bases, with 16 bases left between them. The CDR3 protein is CASSSLADFYSYNEQFF. CDR3 DNA: TGTGCCAGCAGTTCTTTAGCTGACTTTTACTCCTACAATGAGCAGTTCTTC.

The DNA for the CDR3 is TGTGCCAGCAGCGTCGTAGGAGGGTTAGGGCTCTCCACAATTGAGCAGTTCTTC. Translated: CASSVVGGLGLSTIEQFF. The V gene is TRBV9, the J gene TRBJ2-1; TRBD2 is a possible D gene (6 bases). V dropped 2 bases and J dropped 9 bases, with 27 bases sitting between them. This CDR3 is built from 18 residues. CDR1 is SGDLS and CDR2 is YYNGEE in the germline V gene.

The V and J genes are TRBV28 and TRBJ2-5, with D hard to call. V lost 4 bases to trimming and J lost 4 bases, with 19 bases between them. Germline CDR1 and CDR2: MDHEN and SYDVKM. This CDR3 is built from 16 residues. The CDR3 coding sequence is TGTGCCAGCAGTTCAACCCATGCGCTTACCCCAGAGACCCAGTACTTC. Amino acid sequence: CASSSTHALTPETQYF.

The genes are TRBV4-1 and TRBJ2-1; the D is unclear. The V end was cut by 1 base, the J end by 3 bases, with 4 bases between. CDR3 size: 13 residues. Germline CDR1 MGHRA, CDR2 YSYEKL. Written as DNA, the CDR3 is TGCGCCAGCAGCCAAGCAGTCTACAATGAGCAGTTCTTC. Its protein product is CASSQAVYNEQFF.

The chain uses TRBV6-5 and TRBJ1-3, with D unclear. CDR1 MNHEY and CDR2 SVGAGI come from the germline V gene. Between the trimmed V and J ends, which lost 2 bases and 3 bases, there was a span of 11 bases. The CDR3 sequence is 15 residues long. The CDR3 region is CASSYRTGGGNTIYF. The CDR3 nucleotides are TGTGCCAGCAGTTACCGTACGGGAGGTGGAAACACCATATATTTT.

V gene TRBV7-2 combines with J gene TRBJ1-2, with D possibly TRBD1 on 6 matching bases. This CDR3 has 15 amino acids. V gave up 1 base and J gave up 4 bases, with 13 bases separating them. Germline assignment: CDR1 SGHTA and CDR2 FQGNSA. CDR3 residues: CASSLGGGTIYGYTF. The CDR3 coding sequence is TGTGCCAGCAGCTTAGGAGGGGGAACTATCTATGGCTACACCTTC.

The V and J genes are TRBV5-1 and TRBJ1-3; a weak D match, TRBD1 (5 bases). The CDR3 spans 16 residues. V dropped 0 bases and J dropped 4 bases, with 14 bases sitting between them. Germline lookup yields CDR1 SGHRS and CDR2 YFSETQ. The CDR3 protein is CASSLGTGSIGNTIYF. CDR3 nucleotides: TGCGCCAGCAGCTTGGGTACAGGTTCGATCGGAAACACCATATATTTT.

The chain employs TRBV28 and TRBJ1-2; 8 bases are a match to TRBD1. The V segment lost 6 bases and the J segment 2 bases; nucleotides outside the gene matches: 5. Germline assignment: CDR1 MDHEN and CDR2 SYDVKM. The CDR3 extends over 14 amino acids. The CDR3 bases are TGTGCCAGCAGGTCCAGGGGGCCGAACTATGGCTACACCTTC. Translating gives CASRSRGPNYGYTF.

This chain connects TRBV18 to TRBJ2-5; TRBD1 matches at 7 bases. Germline lookup yields CDR1 KGHSH and CDR2 LQKENI. The ends lost 0 bases at V and 0 bases at J; junction bases unmatched: 1. This CDR3 has 15 amino acids. The CDR3 DNA follows: TGTGCCAGCTCACCACCAGGACAGGACCAAGAGACCCAGTACTTC. Its translation is CASSPPGQDQETQYF.

This chain uses TRBV7-6 with TRBJ1-5; a possible D gene is TRBD1 (5 bases). The CDR3 is 13 amino acids. Trimming left V 5 bases short and J 4 bases short, with 9 bases between. Per germline, CDR1 SGHVS and CDR2 FNYEAQ. CDR3 sequence reads: CASSPGTNQPQHF. The CDR3, as DNA: TGTGCCAGCAGCCCGGGGACTAATCAGCCCCAGCATTTT.